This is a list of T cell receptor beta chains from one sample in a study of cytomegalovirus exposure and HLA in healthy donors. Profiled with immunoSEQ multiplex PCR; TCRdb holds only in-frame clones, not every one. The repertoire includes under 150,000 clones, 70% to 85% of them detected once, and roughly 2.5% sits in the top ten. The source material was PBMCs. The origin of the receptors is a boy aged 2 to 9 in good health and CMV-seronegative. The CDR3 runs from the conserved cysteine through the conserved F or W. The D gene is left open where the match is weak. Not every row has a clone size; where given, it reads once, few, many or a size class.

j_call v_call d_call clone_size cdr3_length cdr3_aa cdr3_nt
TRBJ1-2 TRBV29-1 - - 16 CSVEDARQRVGYGYTF TGCAGCGTTGAAGATGCTCGACAGCGGGTTGGCTATGGCTACACCTTC
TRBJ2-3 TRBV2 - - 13 CATGSSGTDTQYF TGTGCCACCGGGAGTTCGGGCACAGATACGCAGTATTTT
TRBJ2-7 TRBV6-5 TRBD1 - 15 CASSYSRQGASEQYF TGTGCCAGCAGTTACTCGAGACAGGGGGCGAGTGAGCAGTACTTC
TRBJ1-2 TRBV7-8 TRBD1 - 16 CASSQARRDRGHGYTF TGTGCCAGCAGTCAGGCTCGTCGGGACAGGGGACATGGCTACACCTTC
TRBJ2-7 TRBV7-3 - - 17 CASSLPGESDWPYEQYF TGTGCCAGCAGCCTCCCCGGGGAATCGGATTGGCCCTACGAGCAGTACTTC
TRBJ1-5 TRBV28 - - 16 CASSTSRGGGNQPQHF TGTGCCAGCAGCACGTCCCGGGGAGGGGGCAATCAGCCCCAGCATTTT
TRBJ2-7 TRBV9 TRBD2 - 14 CASSVGTSRYEQYF TGTGCCAGCAGCGTTGGGACTAGCAGATACGAGCAGTACTTC
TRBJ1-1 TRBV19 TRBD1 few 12 CASSIAAGGAFF TGTGCCAGTAGTATAGCTGCAGGGGGAGCTTTCTTT
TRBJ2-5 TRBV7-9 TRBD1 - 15 CSSSTNRGWQETQYF TGTTCCAGCAGCACCAACAGGGGTTGGCAGGAGACCCAGTACTTC
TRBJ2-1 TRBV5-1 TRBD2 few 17 CASSLMTSGTPYNEQFF TGCGCCAGCAGCTTGATGACTAGCGGGACGCCCTACAATGAGCAGTTCTTC
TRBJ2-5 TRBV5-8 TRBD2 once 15 CASSLGLAGRETQYF TGTGCCAGCAGCTTGGGACTAGCGGGACGGGAGACCCAGTACTTC
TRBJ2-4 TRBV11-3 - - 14 CASSLDRAKNIQYF TGTGCCAGCAGCTTAGACAGGGCCAAAAACATTCAGTACTTC
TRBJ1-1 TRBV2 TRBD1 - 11 CASRQGAEAFF TGTGCCAGCCGACAGGGGGCCGAAGCTTTCTTT
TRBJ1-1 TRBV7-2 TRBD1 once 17 CASSPRQGGIENTEAFF TGTGCCAGCAGCCCTAGACAGGGGGGGATCGAGAACACTGAAGCTTTCTTT
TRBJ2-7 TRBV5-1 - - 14 CASSLVFSSYEQYF TGCGCCAGCAGCTTGGTCTTTAGCTCCTACGAGCAGTACTTC
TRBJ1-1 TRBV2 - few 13 CASKQGSGTEAFF TGTGCCAGCAAACAGGGCAGCGGCACTGAAGCTTTCTTT
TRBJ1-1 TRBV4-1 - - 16 CASSQDGGGLNTEAFF TGCGCCAGCAGCCAAGATGGGGGGGGACTGAACACTGAAGCTTTCTTT
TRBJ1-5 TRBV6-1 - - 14 CASSEVQGNQPQHF TGTGCCAGCAGTGAAGTCCAGGGAAATCAGCCCCAGCATTTT
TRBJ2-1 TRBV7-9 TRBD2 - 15 CASSLIAGLDNEQFF TGTGCCAGCAGCTTAATAGCGGGCCTCGATAATGAGCAGTTCTTC
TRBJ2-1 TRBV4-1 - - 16 CASSQDPLDSFGEQFF TGCGCCAGCAGCCAAGATCCCCTGGACTCGTTCGGTGAGCAGTTCTTC
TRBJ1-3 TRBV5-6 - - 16 CASSLVAGGSGNTIYF TGTGCCAGCAGCTTGGTGGCCGGGGGCTCTGGAAACACCATATATTTT
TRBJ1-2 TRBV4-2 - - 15 CASSQEGEGSYGYTF TGTGCCAGCAGCCAAGAGGGGGAGGGATCCTATGGCTACACCTTC
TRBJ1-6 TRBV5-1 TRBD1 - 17 CASSQDRGSSYNSPLHF TGCGCCAGCAGCCAGGACAGGGGGAGCTCCTATAATTCACCCCTCCACTTT
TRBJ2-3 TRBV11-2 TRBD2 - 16 CASSGPPASGRRAQYF TGTGCCAGCTCCGGTCCTCCGGCTAGCGGGAGGAGGGCGCAGTATTTT
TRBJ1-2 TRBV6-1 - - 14 CASSEAERGIGYTF TGTGCCAGCAGTGAAGCGGAAAGGGGAATAGGCTACACCTTC
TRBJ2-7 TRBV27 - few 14 CASSSGSVTSEQYF TGTGCCAGCAGTTCGGGAAGCGTAACCAGCGAGCAGTACTTC
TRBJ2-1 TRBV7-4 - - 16 CASSAGAESSYNEQFF TGTGCCAGCAGCGCTGGGGCGGAAAGCTCCTACAATGAGCAGTTCTTC
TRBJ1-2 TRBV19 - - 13 CASKDWAGWGYTF TGTGCCAGTAAGGATTGGGCCGGCTGGGGCTACACCTTC
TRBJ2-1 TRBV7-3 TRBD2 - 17 CASSLTRLAGLNNEQFF TGTGCCAGCAGCTTAACGAGACTAGCGGGGCTTAACAATGAGCAGTTCTTC
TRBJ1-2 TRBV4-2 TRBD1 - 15 CASSQPGTGEYGYTF TGTGCCAGCAGTCAACCCGGGACAGGGGAGTATGGCTACACCTTC
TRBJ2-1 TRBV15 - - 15 CATSRDHGDIYEQFF TGTGCCACCAGCAGAGATCATGGGGACATCTATGAGCAGTTCTTC
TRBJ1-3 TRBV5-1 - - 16 CASSFWTVSSGNTIYF TGCGCCAGCAGCTTCTGGACAGTTTCCTCTGGAAACACCATATATTTT
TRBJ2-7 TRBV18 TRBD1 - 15 CASSPWDRGALEQYF TGTGCCAGCTCACCTTGGGACAGGGGGGCCCTCGAGCAGTACTTC
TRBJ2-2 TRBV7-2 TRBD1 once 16 CASSLGVTGVAGELFF TGTGCCAGCAGCTTAGGGGTAACAGGGGTTGCCGGGGAGCTGTTTTTT
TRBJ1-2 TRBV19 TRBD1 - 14 CASSPLAGQVGYTF TGTGCCAGTAGTCCGCTAGCGGGACAGGTCGGCTACACCTTC
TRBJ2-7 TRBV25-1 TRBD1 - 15 CASSEWGTADGEQYF TGTGCCAGCAGTGAATGGGGGACAGCAGACGGAGAGCAGTACTTC
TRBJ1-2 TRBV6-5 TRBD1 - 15 CASSYSGQGYYGYTF TGTGCCAGCAGTTACTCGGGACAGGGCTACTATGGCTACACCTTC
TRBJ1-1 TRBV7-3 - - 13 CASSLGARREAFF TGTGCCAGCAGCTTAGGAGCAAGACGGGAAGCTTTCTTT
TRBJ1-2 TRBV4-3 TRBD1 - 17 CASSQDLDRGFNYGYTF TGCGCCAGCAGCCAAGATTTGGACAGGGGGTTTAACTATGGCTACACCTTC
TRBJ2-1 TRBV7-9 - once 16 CASSRRYGQTYNEQFF TGTGCCAGCAGCCGACGGTACGGACAGACCTACAATGAGCAGTTCTTC
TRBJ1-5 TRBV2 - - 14 CASSGQGSYQPQHF TGTGCCAGCAGTGGGCAGGGGAGTTATCAGCCCCAGCATTTT
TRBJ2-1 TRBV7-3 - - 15 CASSLGPAGYNGQFF TGTGCCAGCAGCTTAGGGCCGGCGGGTTACAATGGGCAGTTCTTC
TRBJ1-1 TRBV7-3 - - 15 CASSSQGAEGTEAFF TGTGCCAGCAGCTCCCAGGGAGCGGAGGGCACTGAAGCTTTCTTT
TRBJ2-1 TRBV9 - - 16 CASSAPGTLRGNEQFF TGTGCCAGCAGCGCTCCCGGGACCCTCCGGGGGAATGAGCAGTTCTTC
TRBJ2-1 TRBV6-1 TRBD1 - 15 CASSEPRQGRNEQFF TGTGCCAGCAGTGAACCGAGACAGGGGAGGAATGAGCAGTTCTTC
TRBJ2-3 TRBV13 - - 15 CASTLGGPSTDTQYF TGTGCCAGCACCTTAGGGGGGCCCAGCACAGATACGCAGTATTTT
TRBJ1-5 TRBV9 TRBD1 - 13 CASTTGSNQPQHF TGTGCCAGCACGACAGGGAGCAATCAGCCCCAGCATTTT
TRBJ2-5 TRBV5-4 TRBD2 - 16 CASSHPGLAGKETQYF TGTGCCAGCAGCCACCCCGGGTTAGCGGGGAAAGAGACCCAGTACTTC
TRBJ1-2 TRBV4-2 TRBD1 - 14 CASSHRDRSHGYTF TGTGCCAGCAGCCATCGGGACAGGTCCCATGGCTACACCTTC
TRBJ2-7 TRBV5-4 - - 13 CASSESGSYEQYF TGTGCCAGCAGCGAGTCGGGGTCCTACGAGCAGTACTTC
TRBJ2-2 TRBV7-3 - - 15 CASSLGVGATGELFF TGTGCCAGCAGTTTAGGTGTTGGGGCCACCGGGGAGCTGTTTTTT
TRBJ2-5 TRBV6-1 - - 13 CASSGDFQETQYF TGTGCCAGCAGTGGGGACTTCCAAGAGACCCAGTACTTC
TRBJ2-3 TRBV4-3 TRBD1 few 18 CASSRYLPGQGYTDTQYF TGCGCCAGCAGCCGATACCTTCCGGGACAGGGCTACACAGATACGCAGTATTTT
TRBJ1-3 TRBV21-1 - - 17 CASSNRRTGRTGNTIYF TGTGCCAGCAGCAATAGGAGGACAGGGAGGACTGGAAACACCATATATTTT
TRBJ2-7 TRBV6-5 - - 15 CASSLGGGSSYEQYF TGTGCCAGCAGTTTAGGCGGGGGCAGCTCCTACGAGCAGTACTTC